Listed below are T cell receptor beta chains from one sample, sequenced in a study of blood T cells in healthy people across ages. TCRdb re-analysed the 5' RACE reads in MiXCR, keeping a single row per CDR3 protein. The table has about 680,000 distinct CDR3 sequences, around 45% seen once. Sequenced: blood. The receptors shown here come from a woman aged 55-69 years in good health. The CDR3 runs from the conserved cysteine through the conserved F or W. D genes are given only for firm matches. Clone size is stated in some rows and not others, as once, few, many or a class when expanded.

d_gene	v_gene	j_gene	abundance	CDR3aa	CDR3nt
NA	TRBV7-9	TRBJ2-5	NA	CASSLALGSISETQYF	TGTGCCAGCAGCTTAGCGCTGGGTTCGATCAGCGAGACCCAGTACTTC
NA	TRBV20-1	TRBJ2-4	NA	CSAGGGTGQNIQYF	TGCAGTGCTGGGGGTGGTACGGGCCAAAACATTCAGTACTTC
NA	TRBV9	TRBJ2-5	few	CASSLLGTEQETQYF	TGTGCCAGCAGCTTGCTCGGGACGGAGCAAGAGACCCAGTACTTC
NA	TRBV20-1	TRBJ2-5	NA	CSASQAGLGETQYF	TGCAGTGCTAGTCAGGCGGGATTGGGGGAGACCCAGTACTTC
NA	TRBV27	TRBJ1-2	NA	CASSLRRANYGYTF	TGTGCCAGCAGTCTACGACGGGCTAACTATGGCTACACCTTC
TRBD1	TRBV7-9	TRBJ1-2	NA	CASSYYLGQDYGYTF	TGTGCCAGCAGCTATTACCTCGGACAGGACTATGGTTACACCTTC
TRBD2	TRBV29-1	TRBJ2-1	few	CSVESGLAGTYNEQFF	TGCAGCGTCGAATCGGGACTAGCGGGAACATACAATGAGCAGTTCTTC
NA	TRBV6-6	TRBJ2-1	few	CASSYGPGPLGFF	TGTGCCAGCAGTTATGGCCCCGGTCCCTTGGGGTTCTTC
NA	TRBV3-1	TRBJ1-2	few	CASSQGEVRVGYGYTF	TGTGCCAGCAGCCAAGGGGAGGTGAGAGTTGGCTATGGCTACACCTTC
NA	TRBV7-8	TRBJ2-5	many	CASSLKPGPPEGNEQYF	TGTGCCAGCAGCTTGAAACCGGGCCCCCCTGAAGGCAATGAGCAGTACTTC
TRBD2	TRBV12-3/TRBV12-4	TRBJ2-5	few	CASSLLASGSETQYF	TGTGCCAGCAGTTTACTGGCTAGCGGGAGTGAGACCCAGTACTTC
NA	TRBV21-1	TRBJ2-7	NA	CASSKVDGTGGYEQYF	TGTGCCAGCAGCAAAGTCGACGGGACAGGGGGCTACGAGCAGTACTTC
TRBD1	TRBV20-1	TRBJ1-1	NA	CSADRGPNTEAFF	TGCAGTGCGGACAGGGGCCCGAACACTGAAGCTTTCTTT
NA	TRBV19	TRBJ2-5	NA	CASSAVALYQETQYF	TGTGCCAGTAGTGCGGTAGCGTTGTACCAAGAGACCCAGTACTTC
NA	TRBV28	TRBJ1-1	NA	CASSADMRGAFF	TGTGCCAGCAGCGCTGATATGAGGGGAGCTTTCTTT
NA	TRBV7-9	TRBJ1-4	few	CASSSQQGPNEKLFF	TGTGCCAGCAGCTCACAACAGGGTCCGAATGAAAAACTGTTTTTT
TRBD1	TRBV28	TRBJ2-1	many	CASSRAGTGFNEQFF	TGTGCCAGCTCCCGCGCCGGGACAGGGTTCAATGAGCAGTTCTTC
NA	TRBV7-2	TRBJ2-1	few	CASSNPSGSYNEQFF	TGTGCCAGCAGCAATCCGTCGGGCTCCTACAATGAGCAGTTCTTC
TRBD2	TRBV10-3	TRBJ2-1	few	CATRTSGNNEQFF	TGTGCCACCAGGACTAGCGGAAACAATGAGCAGTTCTTC
NA	TRBV10-3	TRBJ2-7	NA	CAISGLSSYEQYF	TGTGCCATCAGTGGCCTAAGCTCCTACGAACAGTACTTC
NA	TRBV28	TRBJ1-2	NA	CASSLSLRVDGYTF	TGTGCCAGCAGTTTATCGCTCAGGGTCGATGGCTACACCTTC
NA	TRBV28	TRBJ1-5	NA	CASSLWQDNQPQHF	TGTGCCAGCAGTTTATGGCAGGACAATCAGCCCCAGCATTTT
NA	TRBV12-3/TRBV12-4	TRBJ1-2	NA	CASSLGPRYGYTF	TGTGCCAGCAGTTTGGGGCCCCGATATGGCTACACCTTC
NA	TRBV27	TRBJ2-4	NA	CASSFRHPWGKNIQYF	TGTGCCAGCAGTTTCAGACACCCTTGGGGCAAAAACATTCAGTACTTC
NA	TRBV20-1	TRBJ2-7	NA	CSVDRSSYEQYF	TGCAGTGTCGACAGGAGCTCCTACGAGCAGTACTTC
TRBD1	TRBV20-1	TRBJ1-4	NA	CSARAAQGAGEKLFF	TGCAGTGCTAGGGCCGCCCAGGGGGCGGGTGAAAAACTGTTTTTT
NA	TRBV18	TRBJ1-1	few	CASSPGSTEAFF	TGTGCCAGCTCACCGGGGAGCACTGAAGCTTTCTTT
TRBD1	TRBV28	TRBJ1-4	NA	CASSHPQGEVGKLFF	TGTGCCAGCAGTCACCCACAGGGGGAGGTCGGAAAACTGTTTTTT
TRBD2	TRBV6-5	TRBJ2-1	NA	CASSPGLVGGNEQFF	TGTGCCAGCAGCCCGGGACTAGTCGGGGGCAATGAGCAGTTCTTC
TRBD2	TRBV15	TRBJ2-3	few	CATSTQRGYTDTQYF	TGTGCCACCAGCACCCAGCGGGGCTACACAGATACGCAGTATTTT
NA	TRBV4-2	TRBJ2-1	few	CASSQDDLGSYNEQFF	TGTGCCAGCAGCCAAGACGATCTGGGGTCCTACAATGAGCAGTTCTTC
NA	TRBV29-1	TRBJ2-5	few	CSVEDEGIGEQYF	TGCAGCGTTGAGGACGAGGGGATTGGAGAGCAGTACTTC
NA	TRBV10-3	TRBJ2-3	once	CAISEPGSPSTDTQYF	TGTGCCATCAGTGAGCCAGGAAGCCCGAGCACAGATACGCAGTATTTT
NA	TRBV6-1	TRBJ1-1	NA	CASSAPGRGRGTEAFF	TGTGCCAGCAGCGCACCAGGGCGAGGGAGGGGTACTGAAGCTTTCTTT
TRBD2	TRBV29-1	TRBJ2-1	few	CSVDRDYTYNEQFF	TGCAGCGTCGACCGGGACTATACCTACAATGAGCAGTTCTTC
TRBD1	TRBV12-3/TRBV12-4	TRBJ1-2	NA	CASTTYGTGGSFNYGYTF	TGTGCCAGCACAACGTACGGAACAGGGGGGTCCTTTAACTATGGCTACACCTTC
TRBD2	TRBV7-2	TRBJ2-1	few	CASTGAGGPPNEQFF	TGTGCCAGCACCGGAGCGGGAGGGCCCCCCAATGAGCAGTTCTTC
NA	TRBV27	TRBJ2-1	NA	CASSPRVEGAGYEQFF	TGTGCCAGCAGTCCCCGGGTGGAGGGGGCAGGATATGAGCAGTTCTTC
TRBD1	TRBV7-2	TRBJ1-6	NA	CASSPRGQQYSPLHF	TGTGCCAGCAGCCCCAGGGGACAGCAGTATTCACCCCTCCACTTT
TRBD1	TRBV5-1	TRBJ1-1	NA	CASSWDRLRNTEAFF	TGCGCCAGCAGCTGGGACAGGTTGAGGAACACTGAAGCTTTCTTT
NA	TRBV29-1	TRBJ2-3	NA	CSVAGTSDTQYF	TGCAGCGTTGCAGGGACCTCAGATACGCAGTATTTT
TRBD2	TRBV7-2	TRBJ2-3	few	CASSGPGTSGSRTDTQYF	TGTGCCAGCAGCGGACCCGGGACTAGCGGGAGTCGGACAGATACGCAGTATTTT
NA	TRBV29-1	TRBJ2-3	few	CSVALTLGADTQYF	TGCAGCGTTGCACTAACTTTAGGCGCAGATACGCAGTATTTT
TRBD2	TRBV29-1	TRBJ2-3	few	CSVEDSRLAGAVDTQYF	TGCAGCGTTGAAGACTCCAGACTAGCGGGAGCGGTAGATACGCAGTATTTT
TRBD1	TRBV29-1	TRBJ2-2	many	CSAWTGGTGELFF	TGCAGCGCCTGGACAGGGGGCACCGGGGAGCTGTTTTTT
TRBD1	TRBV7-9	TRBJ2-7	few	CASSPNLGQGSYEQYF	TGTGCCAGCAGCCCCAATTTAGGACAGGGGTCCTACGAGCAGTACTTC
NA	TRBV6-5	TRBJ2-5	NA	CASSYSEAVSEETQYF	TGTGCCAGCAGTTACTCTGAAGCGGTCAGTGAAGAGACCCAGTACTTC
TRBD2	TRBV2	TRBJ2-1	NA	CASSQAKAGVGEQFF	TGTGCCAGCAGCCAGGCAAAAGCGGGAGTTGGTGAGCAGTTCTTC
NA	TRBV20-1	TRBJ1-5	NA	CSAGGKGHQPQHF	TGCAGTGCTGGGGGAAAAGGGCATCAGCCCCAGCATTTT
NA	TRBV27	TRBJ1-6	NA	CASRQGRYNSLLHF	TGTGCCAGCAGACAGGGCCGTTATAATTCACTCCTCCACTTT